This T cell receptor beta chain was captured by sequencing in a study of blood T cell repertoires in COVID-19. Across the whole study: The samples span acute and convalescent COVID-19 from the United States, Italy and Spain. From T cells, B-cell-depleted T cells, or PBMCs came the material, which was cDNA or gDNA.

In its sample, this clone was seen once. Original methodology: The authors estimated nucleated cell counts from reference gene primer amplification. Clones were read by immunoSEQ multiplex PCR, and TCRdb kept only the in-frame ones, dropping some. D and trimming come from the DNA, and the V and J calls and clone size come from that table. The sample has 250,000 to 350,000 clones; about 90% are singletons. Sequenced material: peripheral blood. This TCR was recovered from a man aged 18 to 29 with active or convalescent COVID-19.

This chain's CDR3 is CASSLKTGDEKLFF. CDR3 coding DNA: TGTGCCAGCAGCCTGAAGACAGGGGATGAAAAACTGTTTTTT. The gene calls are TRBV5-4 and TRBJ1-4, with 8 bases aligning to TRBD1. Germline V gene sequence: CDR1 SGHNT, CDR2 YYREEE (reference sequence). The CDR3 extends over 14 amino acids. J gave up 6 bases and V 4 bases, and 5 bases lay outside the gene matches.